This T cell receptor beta chain was found in a study of T cells after yellow fever vaccination. CDR3 length: 14 residues. The trim removed 7 bases at V and 7 bases at J, leaving 11 bases unmatched. Germline V gene lookup returns CDR1 MDHEN and CDR2 SYDVKM. TCRdb ran MiXCR on the 5' RACE reads and lists one entry per CDR3 protein. The sample holds approximately 300,000 distinct CDR3 sequences, under 15% seen once. This sequence joins TRBV28 and TRBJ2-7, with 9 bases matching TRBD2. This specimen was CD4+ T cells sorted from PBMCs, taken 45 days after the yellow fever booster vaccination. This clonotype was sampled from a man aged 25 to 45 who received the YFV17D yellow fever vaccine. The DNA of the CDR3 is TGTGCCAGCACCCCAGGGGGGCGGGGGGGAGAGCAGTACTTC. It encodes CASTPGGRGGEQYF.